These 14 T cell receptor beta chains share one sample of origin, sequenced in a study of CD8 T cells in ankylosing spondylitis. TCRdb re-called the 5' RACE reads with MiXCR, one entry per CDR3 protein. The sample has under 450,000 distinct CDR3 sequences, 20% to 25% seen once. The sample taken for sequencing was blood, either unsorted or a sorted T cell fraction (not recorded which). The receptors come from a male donor with ankylosing spondylitis or in good health (not recorded which).

V is TRBV15 and J is TRBJ2-7; 10 positions agree with TRBD1. Germline CDR1 reads LNHNV; CDR2 reads YYDKDF (reference sequence). The trim removed 0 bases at V and 5 bases at J, leaving 10 bases unmatched. This CDR3 has 17 amino acids. Written as DNA, the CDR3 is TGTGCCACCAGCAGAGATCAAATCGGGGACAGGGGAGACGAGCAGTACTTC. Translating it yields CATSRDQIGDRGDEQYF.

The chain employs TRBV7-2 and TRBJ2-5, with D maybe TRBD2 (6 bases). Gene TRBJ2-1 matches the end of the DNA better, so the J call may be wrong. Germline-derived CDR1 and CDR2 are SGHTA and FQGNSA. This CDR3 comprises 14 residues. In DNA, the CDR3 is TGTGCCAGCAGCTTTGGAGGGGTTGGGGAGACCCAGTTCTTC. Translated: CASSFGGVGETQFF.

The chain has TRBV29-1 and TRBJ2-3; D may correspond to TRBD1 or TRBD2 (7 bases each). V lost 2 bases to trimming and J lost 2 bases, with 11 bases between them. Per the germline V gene, CDR1 is SQVTM and CDR2 is ANQGSEA. The CDR3 loop spans 14 amino acids. The CDR3 loop is CSVETGDYTDTQYF. The CDR3 DNA is TGCAGCGTTGAAACAGGGGACTACACAGATACGCAGTATTTT.

This clonotype was detected only a few times. The chain is built from TRBV7-9 and TRBJ2-1; a possible D gene is TRBD2 (6 bases). Germline CDR1 and CDR2: SEHNR and FQNEAQ (reference sequence). The CDR3 length is 16 residues. Trimming took 4 bases from V and 3 from J, leaving 16 bases between them. DNA of the CDR3: TGTGCCAGCAGCTCCTTGGCGGGAATAATCTACAATGAGCAGTTCTTC. The encoded protein is CASSSLAGIIYNEQFF.

The J gene is TRBJ2-5, the V gene TRBV6-1; possibly TRBD2 for D (5 bases). The CDR3 covers 14 residues. The germline CDR1 and CDR2 sequences are MNHNS and SASEGT. V was shortened by 5 bases and J by 2 bases, with 12 bases between the two germline ends. The CDR3, as DNA: TGTGCCAGCAGTCAAAGCGGCCGGCAAGAGACCCAGTACTTC. Its protein is CASSQSGRQETQYF.

The chain has TRBV7-9 and TRBJ2-2; no clear D. The CDR3 is made up of 13 amino acids. V was cut by 10 bases and J by 8 bases, with 17 bases left in between. In germline, CDR1 is SEHNR, CDR2 FQNEAQ (reference sequence). The CDR3 spells CANANPNRGELFF. The CDR3 coding sequence is TGTGCCAACGCTAACCCAAACAGAGGGGAGCTGTTTTTT.

Only a few counts were recorded for this clonotype. V and J are TRBV7-9 and TRBJ2-1; D is unclear. With 4 bases removed from V and 12 bases from J, the gap between germline ends came to 10 bases. The CDR3 contains 11 residues. Germline V CDR1 and CDR2: SEHNR, FQNEAQ (reference sequence). The CDR3 loop is CASSSGDGQFF. The CDR3 nucleotides read TGTGCCAGCAGCTCCGGAGACGGGCAGTTCTTC. Using reference TRBV7-9 and TRBJ2-1 for the parts outside the CDR3, the full variable domain is DTGVSQNPRHKITKRGQNVTFRCDPISEHNRLYWYRQTLGQGPEFLTYFQNEAQLEKSRLLSDRFSAERPKGSFSTLEIQRTEQGDSAMYLCASSSGDGQFFGPGTRLTVL.

The sample holds a few counts of this clonotype. The V and J genes are TRBV7-9 and TRBJ2-7, with 13 bases lining up with TRBD2. V shed 10 bases and J 5 bases; nucleotides not matched to a gene: 8. Germline V gene lookup returns CDR1 SEHNR and CDR2 FQNEAQ (reference sequence). There are 14 residues in the CDR3. This chain's CDR3 is CATSRTSGGDEQYF. Here the CDR3 DNA reads TGTGCCACCTCGCGGACTAGCGGGGGAGACGAGCAGTACTTC.

The table lists this clonotype with a few counts. V and J are TRBV7-6 and TRBJ2-3; tentatively, D is TRBD1 or TRBD2 (5 bases each). The CDR3 is 12 residues long. CDR1 is SGHVS, CDR2 FNYEAQ, per germline. The germline V and J ends were trimmed by 5 bases and 6 bases, with 9 bases remaining between them. The CDR3 nucleotides are TGTGCCAGCAGCCCCGAGGGGGATACGCAGTATTTT. Translating gives CASSPEGDTQYF.

A few counts support this clonotype. V usage is TRBV7-2 and J usage is TRBJ2-1; D might be TRBD2 (6 bases). The CDR3 is 16 residues long. The V and J ends lost 4 bases and 6 bases respectively, with 19 bases between them. Germline V gene lookup returns CDR1 SGHTA and CDR2 FQGNSA. The CDR3 here is CASSSGTLAVSNEQFF. The CDR3 DNA follows: TGTGCCAGCAGCTCCGGGACTTTAGCGGTGAGCAATGAGCAGTTCTTC.

This clonotype was found a few times. The chain combines TRBV6-5 with TRBJ1-1; the D is unclear. Germline V gene sequence: CDR1 MNHEY, CDR2 SVGAGI. This CDR3 has 11 amino acids. With 6 bases removed from V and 3 bases from J, the gap between germline ends came to 5 bases. CDR3 DNA: TGTGCCAGCAGCAGGTACACTGAAGCTTTCTTT. It is translated as CASSRYTEAFF.

This clonotype was observed a handful of times. The J gene is TRBJ1-4, the V gene TRBV7-9; no clear D gene. CDR1 is SEHNR, CDR2 FQNEAQ, per germline (reference sequence). V was clipped by 2 bases and J by 6 bases, with 13 bases between them. The CDR3 is made up of 15 amino acids. In DNA form, the CDR3 reads TGTGCCAGCAGCTTACTAAACCCCGGAGATGAAAAACTGTTTTTT. Encoded protein: CASSLLNPGDEKLFF. The full variable domain, its missing parts supplied by reference TRBV7-9 and TRBJ1-4, is DTGVSQNPRHKITKRGQNVTFRCDPISEHNRLYWYRQTLGQGPEFLTYFQNEAQLEKSRLLSDRFSAERPKGSFSTLEIQRTEQGDSAMYLCASSLLNPGDEKLFFGSGTQLSVL.

The chain employs TRBV27 and TRBJ2-7; 10 bases line up with TRBD1. Per germline, CDR1 MNHEY and CDR2 SMNVEV (reference sequence). The CDR3 runs 12 residues. J lost 12 bases, V lost 3 bases, and 5 bases had no gene match. The CDR3 bases are TGTGCCAGCAGTTTGACAGGGGGCCTGTTGTACTTC. Its protein product is CASSLTGGLLYF.

The chain employs TRBV5-1 and TRBJ2-3; perhaps D is TRBD1 or TRBD2 (5 bases each). There are 16 residues in the CDR3. Germline V gene lookup returns CDR1 SGHRS and CDR2 YFSETQ. V dropped 5 bases and J dropped 2 bases, with 18 bases sitting between them. CDR3 sequence (DNA): TGCGCCAGCAGGAGGGAATCGGGGCGTCTCACAGATACGCAGTATTTT. Translating it yields CASRRESGRLTDTQYF.